Shown below are 14 T cell receptor beta chains from a single sample sequenced in a study of technical replicates of blood from several donors. Data came from immunoSEQ multiplex PCR; TCRdb stores just in-frame clones and leaves some out. The sample has some 80,000 clones, around 94% seen once. Sequenced: T cells isolated from PBMCs. These receptors came from a human donor in good health.

This clone has only one observation. The genes are TRBV19 and TRBJ2-2, with TRBD2 as a possible D gene (6 bases). V was trimmed by 1 base and J by 1 base, leaving 10 bases between them. This CDR3 comprises 16 residues. Germline lookup yields CDR1 LNHDA and CDR2 SQIVND (reference sequence). CDR3 DNA: TGTGCCAGTAGTATAGTTGCGGGGTTGAACACCGGGGAGCTGTTTTTT. Its protein is CASSIVAGLNTGELFF.

This rearrangement joins TRBV28 to TRBJ2-7; a weak D match, TRBD1 (5 bases). Trimming took 3 bases from V and 2 from J, leaving 11 bases between them. The germline CDR1 and CDR2 sequences are MDHEN and SYDVKM. The CDR3 has 14 amino acids. The CDR3 reads CASSFIKGPYEQYF. The DNA of the CDR3 is TGTGCCAGCAGTTTCATAAAGGGGCCCTACGAGCAGTACTTC.

The V call is TRBV9, the J call TRBJ2-1, with TRBD2 identical over 7 bases. Trimming removed 2 bases from V and 2 bases from J; junction bases left unmatched: 13. The CDR3 covers 18 residues. Germline V gene lookup returns CDR1 SGDLS and CDR2 YYNGEE. CDR3: CASSVKRGTGGPYNEQFF. The CDR3 bases are TGTGCCAGCAGCGTGAAACGGGGGACGGGAGGCCCCTACAATGAGCAGTTCTTC.

This clone has just one count. The chain uses TRBV7-3 and TRBJ2-3; 14 bases map to TRBD2. Germline V gene sequence: CDR1 SGHTA, CDR2 FQGTGA. Germline trimming cut 2 bases from V and 5 bases from J; bases unmatched to any gene: 9. The CDR3 has 18 amino acids. The CDR3 loop is CASSLWGTSGSFGDTQYF. Written as DNA, the CDR3 is TGTGCCAGCAGCTTATGGGGGACTAGCGGGAGTTTTGGAGATACGCAGTATTTT.

This clone was observed a single time. The chain is built from TRBV6-1 and TRBJ1-1; 7 bases are a match to TRBD1. The V and J ends lost 7 bases and 10 bases, in that order; junction bases with no gene match: 9. Germline V lookup: CDR1 MNHNS, CDR2 SASEGT. The CDR3 runs 12 residues. CDR3 sequence reads: CASINRGGVAFF. The CDR3 DNA is TGTGCCAGCATTAACAGGGGCGGCGTAGCTTTCTTT.

This sequence joins TRBV19 and TRBJ2-5, with D possibly matching TRBD2 (6 bases). Germline CDR1 LNHDA, CDR2 SQIVND (reference sequence). Trimming took off 4 bases at V and 4 bases at J, with 16 bases between the two ends. The CDR3 has 15 residues. The CDR3 DNA sequence: TGTGCCAGTAGTAAGGTGGAACTAGCCAGAGAGACCCAGTACTTC. This codes for CASSKVELARETQYF. The entire variable domain, with the rest obtained from reference TRBV19 and TRBJ2-5, is as follows: DGGITQSPKYLFRKEGQNVTLSCEQNLNHDAMYWYRQDPGQGLRLIYYSQIVNDFQKGDIAEGYSVSREKKESFPLTVTSAQKNPTAFYLCASSKVELARETQYFGPGTRLLVL.

The V call is TRBV13, the J call TRBJ1-1; 8 bases are a match to TRBD1. Germline values: CDR1 PRHDT, CDR2 FYEKMQ (reference sequence). The trim removed 5 bases at V and 3 bases at J, leaving 14 bases unmatched. CDR3 size: 17 residues. In DNA form, the CDR3 reads TGTGCCAGCAGCGCTTATAGGACAGGGCAGGGGGACACTGAAGCTTTCTTT. Encoded protein: CASSAYRTGQGDTEAFF. The complete variable domain, with remaining parts taken from reference TRBV13 and TRBJ1-1, reads AAGVIQSPRHLIKEKRETATLKCYPIPRHDTVYWYQQGPGQDPQFLISFYEKMQSDKGSIPDRFSAQQFSDYHSELNMSSLELGDSALYFCASSAYRTGQGDTEAFFGQGTRLTVV.

The gene calls are TRBV6-5 and TRBJ1-5; 7 nucleotides agree with TRBD1. The length of the CDR3 is 15 residues. CDR1 is MNHEY and CDR2 is SVGAGI in the germline V gene. The V gene end was trimmed by 4 bases and the J gene end by 5 bases; junction bases not matched to a gene: 8. As DNA, the CDR3 is TGTGCCAGCAGTTTCCACAGGGACAGACATCAGCCCCAGCATTTT. It translates to CASSFHRDRHQPQHF.

This chain connects TRBV4-1 to TRBJ2-1; the match to TRBD2 covers 8 bases. The germline gives CDR1 MGHRA, CDR2 YSYEKL. The CDR3 is 15 residues long. The V and J ends lost 4 bases and 4 bases, in that order; junction bases with no gene match: 6. CDR3: CASSRGLAEYNEQFF. For the CDR3, the DNA is TGCGCCAGCAGCCGTGGACTAGCCGAATACAATGAGCAGTTCTTC.

The chain has TRBV7-3 and TRBJ1-1; D is perhaps TRBD1 (6 bases). This CDR3 contains 16 residues. V was clipped by 4 bases and J by 2 bases, with 17 bases between them. Germline values: CDR1 SGHTA, CDR2 FQGTGA. The CDR3 nucleotides are TGTGCCAGCAGCTCAGCACGGGGGGCAGCTAACACTGAAGCTTTCTTT. Encoded protein: CASSSARGAANTEAFF.

This rearrangement joins TRBV27 to TRBJ2-1; 11 bases line up with TRBD2. The CDR3 is made up of 14 amino acids. Looked up from germline, CDR1 is MNHEY and CDR2 is SMNVEV (reference sequence). Trimming cost V 2 bases and J 14 bases; bases outside gene matches: 8. The CDR3 nucleotides read TGTGCCAGCAGTTTACGCCTAGCGGGAGGATTGGAGTTCTTC. Its protein is CASSLRLAGGLEFF.

The J gene is TRBJ1-3, the V gene TRBV7-2; 11 bases fit TRBD1. The trim removed 5 bases at V and 8 bases at J, leaving 8 bases unmatched. The length of the CDR3 is 15 residues. Germline lookup yields CDR1 SGHTA and CDR2 FQGNSA. The chain's CDR3 is CASSAQGTGGDTIYF. Here the CDR3 DNA reads TGTGCCAGCAGCGCTCAAGGGACAGGGGGGGACACCATATATTTT.

The chain has TRBV27 and TRBJ2-1, with 9 bases aligning to TRBD2. The CDR3 totals 16 residues. V was pared by 3 bases and J by 6 bases, with 9 bases of the junction left unmatched. Germline V lookup: CDR1 MNHEY, CDR2 SMNVEV (reference sequence). The chain's CDR3 is CASSLYLASGINEQFF. The CDR3 region has the DNA TGTGCCAGCAGTTTGTATCTGGCTAGCGGGATCAATGAGCAGTTCTTC.

The rearrangement links TRBV4-1 to TRBJ2-2; D is possibly TRBD2 (5 bases). The ends were cut back, 4 bases at V and 8 bases at J, with 14 bases in the middle. The CDR3 has 14 amino acids. CDR1 and CDR2 from the germline V gene are MGHRA and YSYEKL. The CDR3 loop is CASSLSGNAGELFF. As DNA, the CDR3 is TGCGCCAGCAGCCTATCGGGAAACGCTGGGGAGCTGTTTTTT.